The T cell receptor beta chain described here comes from a study of T cells in Graves' hyperthyroidism and ophthalmopathy. Study-wide findings and caveats: The model foresaw ophthalmopathy a median 6.5 months prior to onset.

This clonotype came up many times. Its antigen remains unknown. Amplification yielded TCR beta CDR3 regions, with RNA transcripts as the source. The HTBI primer set drove a first-round RT-PCR of the TCR CDR3. MiXCR, applied by TCRdb to the multiplex PCR reads, yields one record per CDR3 protein. The sample lists about 290,000 distinct CDR3 sequences, about an eighth occurring once. Patients aged 18 to 65 had newly diagnosed hyperthyroidism of under 2 months' duration. Diagnostic decisions used clinical symptoms, serum thyroxine and TRAb, thyroid ultrasound and orbital computed tomography. Sequencing was carried out using blood. This receptor was identified in a woman in her thirties with Graves' hyperthyroidism that later progressed to Graves' ophthalmopathy.

CDR3 in DNA: TGTGCCAGCAGTTTATGGGACGGCAATTCACCCCTCCACTTT. Its translation is CASSLWDGNSPLHF. J is TRBJ1-6 and V is TRBV12-3 or TRBV12-4; the D gene is possibly TRBD1 (5 bases). V lost 2 bases and J 7 bases, leaving 9 bases between the germline ends. The CDR3 totals 14 residues.